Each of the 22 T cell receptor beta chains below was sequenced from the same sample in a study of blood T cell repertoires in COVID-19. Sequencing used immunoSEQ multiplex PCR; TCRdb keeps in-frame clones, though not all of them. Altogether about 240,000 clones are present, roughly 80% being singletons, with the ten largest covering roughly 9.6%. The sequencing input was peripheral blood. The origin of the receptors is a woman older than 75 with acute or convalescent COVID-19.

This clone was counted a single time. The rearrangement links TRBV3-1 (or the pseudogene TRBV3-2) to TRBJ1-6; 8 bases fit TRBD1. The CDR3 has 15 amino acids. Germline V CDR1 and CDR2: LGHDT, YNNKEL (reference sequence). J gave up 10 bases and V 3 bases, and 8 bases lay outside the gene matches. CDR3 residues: CASSQATGGSSPLHF. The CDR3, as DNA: TGTGCCAGCAGCCAGGCAACAGGGGGAAGCTCACCCCTCCACTTT.

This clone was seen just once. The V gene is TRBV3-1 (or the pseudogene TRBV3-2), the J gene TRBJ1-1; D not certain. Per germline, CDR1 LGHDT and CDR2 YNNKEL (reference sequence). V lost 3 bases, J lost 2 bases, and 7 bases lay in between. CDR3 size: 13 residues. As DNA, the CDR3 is TGTGCCAGCAGCCAGTGGAGAAACACTGAAGCTTTCTTT. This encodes CASSQWRNTEAFF.

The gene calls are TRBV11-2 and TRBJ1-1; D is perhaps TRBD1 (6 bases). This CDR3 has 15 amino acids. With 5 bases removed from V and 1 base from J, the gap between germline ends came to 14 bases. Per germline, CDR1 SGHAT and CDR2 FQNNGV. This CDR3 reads CASSPAGGGNTEAFF. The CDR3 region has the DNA TGTGCCAGCAGCCCGGCGGGAGGGGGGAACACTGAAGCTTTCTTT.

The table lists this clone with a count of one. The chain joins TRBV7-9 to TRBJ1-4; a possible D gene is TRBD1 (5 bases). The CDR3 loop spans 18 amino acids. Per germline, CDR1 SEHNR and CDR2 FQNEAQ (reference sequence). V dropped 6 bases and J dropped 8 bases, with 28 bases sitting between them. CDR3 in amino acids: CASSFQGRTGPRVEKLFF. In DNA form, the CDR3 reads TGTGCCAGCAGTTTTCAGGGCCGGACCGGACCGCGAGTCGAAAAACTGTTTTTT.

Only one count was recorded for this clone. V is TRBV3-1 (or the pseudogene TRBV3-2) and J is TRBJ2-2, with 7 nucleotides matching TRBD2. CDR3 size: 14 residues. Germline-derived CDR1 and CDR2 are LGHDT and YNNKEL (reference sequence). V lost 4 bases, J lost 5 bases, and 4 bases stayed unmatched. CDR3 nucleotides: TGTGCCAGCAGCCTCTCGGGGGGAACCGGGGAGCTGTTTTTT. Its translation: CASSLSGGTGELFF.

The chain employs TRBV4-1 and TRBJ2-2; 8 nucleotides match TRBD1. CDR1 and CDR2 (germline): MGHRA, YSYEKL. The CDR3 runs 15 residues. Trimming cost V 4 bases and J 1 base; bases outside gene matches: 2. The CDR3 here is CASSRGTGNTGELFF. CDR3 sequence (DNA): TGCGCCAGCAGCCGAGGGACAGGGAACACCGGGGAGCTGTTTTTT.

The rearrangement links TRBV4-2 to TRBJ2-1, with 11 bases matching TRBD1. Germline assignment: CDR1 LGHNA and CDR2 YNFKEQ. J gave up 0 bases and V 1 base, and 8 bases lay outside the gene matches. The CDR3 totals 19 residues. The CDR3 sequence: CASSQAGQGVVGSYNEQFF. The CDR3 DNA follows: TGTGCCAGCAGCCAAGCGGGACAGGGGGTGGTAGGCTCCTACAATGAGCAGTTCTTC.

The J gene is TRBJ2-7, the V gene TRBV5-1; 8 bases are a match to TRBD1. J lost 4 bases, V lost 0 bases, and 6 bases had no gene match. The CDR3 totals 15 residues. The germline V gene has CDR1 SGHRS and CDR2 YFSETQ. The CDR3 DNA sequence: TGCGCCAGCAGCTTGGGGCCAGGGGGCACGTACGAGCAGTACTTC. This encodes CASSLGPGGTYEQYF. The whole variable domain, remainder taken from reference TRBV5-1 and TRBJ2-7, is KAGVTQTPRYLIKTRGQQVTLSCSPISGHRSVSWYQQTPGQGLQFLFEYFSETQRNKGNFPGRFSGRQFSNSRSEMNVSTLELGDSALYLCASSLGPGGTYEQYFGPGTRLTVT.

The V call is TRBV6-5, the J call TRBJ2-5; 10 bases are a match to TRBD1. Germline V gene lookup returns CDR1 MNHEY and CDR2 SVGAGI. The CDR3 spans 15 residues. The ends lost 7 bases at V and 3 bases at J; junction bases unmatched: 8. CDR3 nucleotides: TGTGCCAGCACACTCGCCGGGACAGGGGAAGAGACCCAGTACTTC. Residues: CASTLAGTGEETQYF.

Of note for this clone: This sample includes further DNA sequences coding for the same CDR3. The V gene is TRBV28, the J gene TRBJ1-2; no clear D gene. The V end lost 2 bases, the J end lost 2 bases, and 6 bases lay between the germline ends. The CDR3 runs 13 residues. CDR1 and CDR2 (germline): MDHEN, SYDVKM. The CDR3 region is CASSLRRNYGYTF. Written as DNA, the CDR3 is TGTGCCAGCAGTTTAAGGAGAAACTATGGCTACACCTTC.

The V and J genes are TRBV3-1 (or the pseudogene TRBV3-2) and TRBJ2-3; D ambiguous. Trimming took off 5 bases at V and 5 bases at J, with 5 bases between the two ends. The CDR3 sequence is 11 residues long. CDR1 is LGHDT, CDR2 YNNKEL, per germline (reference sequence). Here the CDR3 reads CASSYRDTQYF. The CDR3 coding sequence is TGTGCCAGCAGCTATCGAGATACGCAGTATTTT.

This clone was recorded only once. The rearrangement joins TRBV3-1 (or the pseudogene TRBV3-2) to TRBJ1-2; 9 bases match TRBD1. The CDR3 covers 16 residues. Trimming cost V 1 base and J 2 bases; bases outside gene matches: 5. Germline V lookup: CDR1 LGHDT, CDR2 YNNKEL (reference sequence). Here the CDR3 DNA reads TGTGCCAGCAGCCAAGGTCATGGACAGGGGAACTATGGCTACACCTTC. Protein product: CASSQGHGQGNYGYTF.

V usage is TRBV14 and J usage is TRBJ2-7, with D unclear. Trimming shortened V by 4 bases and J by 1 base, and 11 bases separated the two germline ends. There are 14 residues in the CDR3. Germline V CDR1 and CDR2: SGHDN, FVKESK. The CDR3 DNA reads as TGTGCCAGCAGCCTTGACATTAGTTCCTACGAGCAGTACTTC. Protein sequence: CASSLDISSYEQYF.

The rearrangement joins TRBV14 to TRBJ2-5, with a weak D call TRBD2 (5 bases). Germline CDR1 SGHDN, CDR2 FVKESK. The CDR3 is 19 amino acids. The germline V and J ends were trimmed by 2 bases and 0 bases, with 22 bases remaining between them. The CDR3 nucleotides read TGTGCCAGCAGCCAACTAATCGGCGGGCCGGAAGGTAACCAAGAGACCCAGTACTTC. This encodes CASSQLIGGPEGNQETQYF.

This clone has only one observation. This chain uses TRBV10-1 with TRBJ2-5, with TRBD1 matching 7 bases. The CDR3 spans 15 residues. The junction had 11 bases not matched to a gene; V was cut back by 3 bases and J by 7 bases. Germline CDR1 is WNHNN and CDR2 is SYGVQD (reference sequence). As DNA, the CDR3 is TGCGCCAGCAGTGAAGGGGACAGAGTACCGGGGACCCAGTACTTC. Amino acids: CASSEGDRVPGTQYF.

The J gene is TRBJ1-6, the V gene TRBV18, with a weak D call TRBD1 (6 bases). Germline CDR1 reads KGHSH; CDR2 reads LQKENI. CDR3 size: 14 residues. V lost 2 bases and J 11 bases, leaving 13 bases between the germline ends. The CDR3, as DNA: TGTGCCAGCTCACCAGACGGGGGGCTTACACCCCTCCACTTT. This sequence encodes CASSPDGGLTPLHF.

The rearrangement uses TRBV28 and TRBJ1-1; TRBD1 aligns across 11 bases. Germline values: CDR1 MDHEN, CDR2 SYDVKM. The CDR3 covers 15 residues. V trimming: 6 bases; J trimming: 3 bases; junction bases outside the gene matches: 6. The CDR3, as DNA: TGTGCCAGCAGCGCTGGGACAGGGGGTCACACTGAAGCTTTCTTT. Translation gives CASSAGTGGHTEAFF.

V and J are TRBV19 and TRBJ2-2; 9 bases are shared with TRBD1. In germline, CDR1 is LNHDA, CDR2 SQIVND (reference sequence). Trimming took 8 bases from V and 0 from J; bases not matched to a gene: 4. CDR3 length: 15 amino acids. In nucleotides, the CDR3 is TGTGCCAGTGGTGGACAGGGGACGAACACCGGGGAGCTGTTTTTT. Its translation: CASGGQGTNTGELFF.

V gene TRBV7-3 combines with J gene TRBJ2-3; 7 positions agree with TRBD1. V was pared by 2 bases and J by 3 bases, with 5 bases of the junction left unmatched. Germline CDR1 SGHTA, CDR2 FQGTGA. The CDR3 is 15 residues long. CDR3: CASSLDRVGTDTQYF. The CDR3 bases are TGTGCCAGCAGCTTAGACAGGGTAGGGACAGATACGCAGTATTTT.

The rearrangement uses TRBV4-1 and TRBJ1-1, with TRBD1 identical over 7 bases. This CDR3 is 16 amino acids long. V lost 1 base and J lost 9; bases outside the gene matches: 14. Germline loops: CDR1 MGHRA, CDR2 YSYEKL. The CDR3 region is CASSQGQGGTPTQAFF. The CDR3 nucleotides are TGCGCCAGCAGCCAAGGACAGGGAGGAACGCCGACACAAGCTTTCTTT.

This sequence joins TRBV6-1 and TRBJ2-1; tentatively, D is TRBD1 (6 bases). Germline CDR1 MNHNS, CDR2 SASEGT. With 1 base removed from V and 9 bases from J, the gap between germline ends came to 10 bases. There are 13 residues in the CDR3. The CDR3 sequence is CASSEDRVGEQFF. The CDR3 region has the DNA TGTGCCAGCAGTGAAGACAGGGTAGGTGAGCAGTTCTTC.

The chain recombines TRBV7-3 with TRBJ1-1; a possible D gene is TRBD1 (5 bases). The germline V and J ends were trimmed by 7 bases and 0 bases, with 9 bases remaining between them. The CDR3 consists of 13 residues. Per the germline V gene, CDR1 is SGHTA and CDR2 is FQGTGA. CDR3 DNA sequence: TGTGCCAGCAAGGGGTCCTTGAACACTGAAGCTTTCTTT. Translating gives CASKGSLNTEAFF.